This TCR beta chain was sequenced in a study of blood T cell repertoires in COVID-19. Study in general: PBMCs, B-cell-depleted T cells, or T cells were the source of the cDNA or gDNA that made up the material.

The authors' processing: Amplification of reference gene primers was used by the study to estimate nucleated cell counts. TCRdb's table, derived via immunoSEQ multiplex PCR, lists solely in-frame clones and lacks some. Clone size and the V and J calls come from that table; the DNA yielded D and trimming. The table shows some 95,000 clones, with 75% to 90% occurring only once. Germline lookup yields CDR1 SGHTS and CDR2 YDEGEE. This CDR3 is 14 amino acids long. Trimming cost V 0 bases and J 0 bases, with 4 bases left between them. The receptor was isolated from an older man with active or convalescent COVID-19. The J gene is TRBJ2-1, the V gene TRBV5-8; D ambiguous. The sample was peripheral blood. CDR3 residues: CASSLVASYNEQFF. The DNA of the CDR3 is TGTGCCAGCAGCTTGGTAGCCTCCTACAATGAGCAGTTCTTC.